This TCR beta chain was observed in a study of T cells in Graves' hyperthyroidism and ophthalmopathy. Overall study: Upon initial diagnosis and before any treatment, peripheral blood was collected.

In this sample, this clonotype turned up a few times. Its antigen is currently unknown. Study observations and caveats: Blood also held most thyroid clonotypes expanded beyond 0.001.

The CDR3 is 14 residues long. V gave up 2 bases and J gave up 3 bases, with 8 bases separating them. CDR1 and CDR2 from the germline V gene are KGHSH and LQKENI. Researchers amplified the TCR beta CDR3 regions from RNA transcripts. The study used the HTBI primer set for a first-round RT-PCR of the TCR CDR3. One entry per CDR3 protein results from TCRdb running MiXCR on the multiplex PCR reads. The sample has some 350,000 distinct CDR3 sequences, about 13% seen once. This sequence was found in a woman aged 40 to 49 with Graves' ophthalmopathy. The chain joins TRBV18 to TRBJ1-5; D not certain. The sequenced sample was blood. The CDR3 reads CASSPGRDNQPQHF. The CDR3 DNA reads as TGTGCCAGCTCACCAGGGAGAGACAATCAGCCCCAGCATTTT.